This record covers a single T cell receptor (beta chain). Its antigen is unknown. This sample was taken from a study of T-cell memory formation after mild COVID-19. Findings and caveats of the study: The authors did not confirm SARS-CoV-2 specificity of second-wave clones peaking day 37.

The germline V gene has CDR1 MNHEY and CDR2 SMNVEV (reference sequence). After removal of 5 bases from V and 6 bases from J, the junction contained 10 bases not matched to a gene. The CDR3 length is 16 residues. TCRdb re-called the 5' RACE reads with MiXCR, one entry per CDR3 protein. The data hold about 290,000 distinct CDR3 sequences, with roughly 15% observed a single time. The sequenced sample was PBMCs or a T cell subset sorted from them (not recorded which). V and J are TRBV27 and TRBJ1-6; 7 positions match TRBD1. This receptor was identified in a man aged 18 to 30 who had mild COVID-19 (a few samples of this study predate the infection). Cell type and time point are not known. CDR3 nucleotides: TGTGCCAGCAGTGCCACCCGGGGACAGATTAATTCACCCCTCCACTTT. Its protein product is CASSATRGQINSPLHF.